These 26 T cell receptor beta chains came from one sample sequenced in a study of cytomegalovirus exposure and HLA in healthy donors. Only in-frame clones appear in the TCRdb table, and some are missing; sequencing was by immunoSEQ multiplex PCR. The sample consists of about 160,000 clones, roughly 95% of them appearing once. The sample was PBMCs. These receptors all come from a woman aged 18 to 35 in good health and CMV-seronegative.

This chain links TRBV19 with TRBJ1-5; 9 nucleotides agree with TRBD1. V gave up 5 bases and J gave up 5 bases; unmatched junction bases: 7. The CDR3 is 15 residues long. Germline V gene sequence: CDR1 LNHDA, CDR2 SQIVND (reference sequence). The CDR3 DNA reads TGTGCCAGTAGTTTGGACAGGGGAGGGGATCAGCCCCAGCATTTT. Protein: CASSLDRGGDQPQHF.

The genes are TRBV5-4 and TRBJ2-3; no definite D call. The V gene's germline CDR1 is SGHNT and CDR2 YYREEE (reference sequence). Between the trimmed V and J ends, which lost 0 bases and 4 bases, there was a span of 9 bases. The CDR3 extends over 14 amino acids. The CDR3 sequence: CASSLGHAPDTQYF. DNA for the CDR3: TGTGCCAGCAGCTTGGGGCATGCCCCAGATACGCAGTATTTT.

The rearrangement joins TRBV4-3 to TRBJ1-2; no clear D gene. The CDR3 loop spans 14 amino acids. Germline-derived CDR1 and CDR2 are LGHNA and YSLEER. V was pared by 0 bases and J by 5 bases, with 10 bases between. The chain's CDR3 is CASSQDPQRYGYTF. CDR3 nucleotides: TGCGCCAGCAGCCAAGACCCACAGAGATATGGCTACACCTTC.

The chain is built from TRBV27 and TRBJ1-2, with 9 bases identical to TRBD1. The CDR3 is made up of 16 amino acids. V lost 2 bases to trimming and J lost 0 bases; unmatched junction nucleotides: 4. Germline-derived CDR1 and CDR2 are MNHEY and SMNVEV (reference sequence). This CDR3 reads CASSLDNRGPNYGYTF. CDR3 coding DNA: TGTGCCAGCAGTTTAGATAACAGGGGGCCTAACTATGGCTACACCTTC.

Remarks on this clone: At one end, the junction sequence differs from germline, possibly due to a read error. CDR3 loop: CASRRDTEAFF. CDR3 bases: TGTGCCAGCAGACGAGACACGGAAGCTTTCTTT. This chain connects TRBV6-5 to TRBJ1-1; D unclear. There are 11 residues in the CDR3. In germline, CDR1 is MNHEY, CDR2 SVGAGI.

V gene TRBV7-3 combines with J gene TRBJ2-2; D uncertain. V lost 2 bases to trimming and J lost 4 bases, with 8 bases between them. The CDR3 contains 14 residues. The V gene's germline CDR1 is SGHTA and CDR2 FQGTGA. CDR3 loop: CASSLVPGTGELFF. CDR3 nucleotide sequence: TGTGCCAGCAGCTTAGTCCCAGGCACCGGGGAGCTGTTTTTT.

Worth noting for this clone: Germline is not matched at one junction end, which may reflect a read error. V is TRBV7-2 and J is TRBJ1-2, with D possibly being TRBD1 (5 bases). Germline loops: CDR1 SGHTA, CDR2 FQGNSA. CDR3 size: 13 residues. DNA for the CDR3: TGTGCCAGCAGCTCTGCAGGGAACTATGACTACACCTTC. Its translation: CASSSAGNYDYTF.

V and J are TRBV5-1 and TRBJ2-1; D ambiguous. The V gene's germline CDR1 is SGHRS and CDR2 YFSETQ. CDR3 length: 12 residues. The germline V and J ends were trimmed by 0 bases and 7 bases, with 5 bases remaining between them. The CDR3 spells CASSLDWNEQFF. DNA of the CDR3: TGCGCCAGCAGCTTGGACTGGAATGAGCAGTTCTTC.

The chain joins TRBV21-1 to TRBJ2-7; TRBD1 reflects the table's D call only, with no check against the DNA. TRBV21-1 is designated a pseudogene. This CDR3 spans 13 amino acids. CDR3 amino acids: CASPTGLPYEQYF. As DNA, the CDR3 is TGTGCCAGCCCGACAGGCCTTCCCTACGAGCAGTACTTC.

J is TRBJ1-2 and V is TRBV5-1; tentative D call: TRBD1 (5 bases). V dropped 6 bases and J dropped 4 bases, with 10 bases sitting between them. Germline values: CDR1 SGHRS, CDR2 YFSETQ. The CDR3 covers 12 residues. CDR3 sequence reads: CASNQGGYGYTF. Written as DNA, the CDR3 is TGCGCCAGCAACCAGGGAGGCTATGGCTACACCTTC.

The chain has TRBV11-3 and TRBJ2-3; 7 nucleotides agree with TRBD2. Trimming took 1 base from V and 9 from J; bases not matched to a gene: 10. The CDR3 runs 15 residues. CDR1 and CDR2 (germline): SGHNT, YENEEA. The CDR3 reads CASSLGYGGSDTQYF. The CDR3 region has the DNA TGTGCCAGCAGCTTAGGTTACGGGGGGTCCGACACGCAGTATTTT.

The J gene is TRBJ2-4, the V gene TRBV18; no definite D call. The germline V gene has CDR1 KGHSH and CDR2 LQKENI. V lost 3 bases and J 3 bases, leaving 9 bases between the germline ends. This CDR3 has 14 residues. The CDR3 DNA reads TGTGCCAGCTCACCCGAGGAGATCAAAAACATTCAGTACTTC. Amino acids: CASSPEEIKNIQYF.

The CDR3 coding sequence is TGTGCCAGTAGTATCGTGCCCCAGGACTACAATGAGCAGTTCTTC. Its translation: CASSIVPQDYNEQFF. The rearrangement uses TRBV19 and TRBJ2-1; D is unresolved. Trimming pared 3 bases from V and 3 bases from J, leaving 12 bases between. The CDR3 runs 15 residues. Germline loops: CDR1 LNHDA, CDR2 SQIVND (reference sequence).

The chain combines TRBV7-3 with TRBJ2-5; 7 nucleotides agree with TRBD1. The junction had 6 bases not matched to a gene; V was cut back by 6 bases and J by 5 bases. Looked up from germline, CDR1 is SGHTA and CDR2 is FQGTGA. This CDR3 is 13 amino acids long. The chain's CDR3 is CASRATGRETQYF. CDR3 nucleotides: TGTGCCAGCAGAGCGACAGGGCGGGAGACCCAGTACTTC.

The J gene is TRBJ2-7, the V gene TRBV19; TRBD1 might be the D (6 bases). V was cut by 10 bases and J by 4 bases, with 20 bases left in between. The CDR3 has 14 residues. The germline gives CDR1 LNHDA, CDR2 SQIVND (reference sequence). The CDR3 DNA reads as TGTGCCACCGCGTCGGCAGGGGCGGAGTACGAGCAGTACTTC. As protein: CATASAGAEYEQYF.

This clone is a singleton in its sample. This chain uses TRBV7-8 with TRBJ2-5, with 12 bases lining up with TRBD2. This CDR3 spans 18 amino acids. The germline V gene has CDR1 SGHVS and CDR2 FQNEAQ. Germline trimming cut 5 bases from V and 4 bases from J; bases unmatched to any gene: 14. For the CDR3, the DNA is TGTGCCAGCAGCCGAAGGCGGGCTAGCGGGGGGGCACCAGAGACCCAGTACTTC. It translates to CASSRRRASGGAPETQYF.

CDR3: CASSQSRGMNTEAFF. Written as DNA, the CDR3 is TGCGCCAGCAGCCAATCTAGGGGCATGAACACTGAAGCTTTCTTT. The chain couples TRBV4-1 to TRBJ1-1, with a weak D call TRBD1 (5 bases). Germline CDR1 is MGHRA and CDR2 is YSYEKL. The CDR3 covers 15 residues. Trimming left V 2 bases short and J 0 bases short, with 10 bases between.

This CDR3 reads CASRGGKAEQYF. The CDR3 bases are TGTGCCAGCAGGGGGGGAAAAGCCGAGCAGTACTTC. J is TRBJ2-7 and V is TRBV2; possibly TRBD2 for D (6 bases). V was pared by 6 bases and J by 6 bases, with 12 bases between. Germline lookup yields CDR1 SNHLY and CDR2 FYNNEI. The CDR3 has 12 residues. The variable domain in full, completed from reference TRBV2 and TRBJ2-7, reads EPEVTQTPSHQVTQMGQEVILRCVPISNHLYFYWYRQILGQKVEFLVSFYNNEISEKSEIFDDQFSVERPDGSNFTLKIRSTKLEDSAMYFCASRGGKAEQYFGPGTRLTVT.

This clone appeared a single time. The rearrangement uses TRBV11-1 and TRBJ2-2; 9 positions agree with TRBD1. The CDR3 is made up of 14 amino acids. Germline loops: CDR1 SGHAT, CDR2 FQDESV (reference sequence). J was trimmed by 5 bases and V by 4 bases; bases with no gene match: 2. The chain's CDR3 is CASSWTGATGELFF. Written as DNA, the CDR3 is TGTGCCAGCAGCTGGACAGGGGCGACCGGGGAGCTGTTTTTT. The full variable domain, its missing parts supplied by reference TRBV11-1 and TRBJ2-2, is EAEVAQSPRYKITEKSQAVAFWCDPISGHATLYWYRQILGQGPELLVQFQDESVVDDSQLPKDRFSAERLKGVDSTLKIQPAELGDSAMYLCASSWTGATGELFFGEGSRLTVL.

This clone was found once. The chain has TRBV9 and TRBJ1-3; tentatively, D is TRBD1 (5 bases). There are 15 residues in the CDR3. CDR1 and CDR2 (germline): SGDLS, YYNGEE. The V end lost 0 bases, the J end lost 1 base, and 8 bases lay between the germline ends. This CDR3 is CASSVDGGSGNTIYF. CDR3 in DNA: TGTGCCAGCAGCGTAGATGGGGGGTCTGGAAACACCATATATTTT.

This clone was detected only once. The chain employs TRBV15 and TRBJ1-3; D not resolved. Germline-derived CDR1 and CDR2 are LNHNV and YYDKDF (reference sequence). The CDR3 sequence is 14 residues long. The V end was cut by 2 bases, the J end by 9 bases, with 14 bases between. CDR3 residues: CATSRILEDGTIYF. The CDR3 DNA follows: TGTGCCACCAGCAGAATCCTGGAGGATGGCACCATATATTTT. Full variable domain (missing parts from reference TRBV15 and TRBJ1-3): DAMVIQNPRYQVTQFGKPVTLSCSQTLNHNVMYWYQQKSSQAPKLLFHYYDKDFNNEADTPDNFQSRRPNTSFCFLDIRSPGLGDTAMYLCATSRILEDGTIYFGEGSWLTVV.

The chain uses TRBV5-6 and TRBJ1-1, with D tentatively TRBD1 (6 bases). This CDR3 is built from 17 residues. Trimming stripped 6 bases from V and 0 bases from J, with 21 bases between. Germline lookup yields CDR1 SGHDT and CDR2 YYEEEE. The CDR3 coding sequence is TGTGCCAGCACCCCCCGTTGGGCAGGGACAATGAACACTGAAGCTTTCTTT. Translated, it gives CASTPRWAGTMNTEAFF.

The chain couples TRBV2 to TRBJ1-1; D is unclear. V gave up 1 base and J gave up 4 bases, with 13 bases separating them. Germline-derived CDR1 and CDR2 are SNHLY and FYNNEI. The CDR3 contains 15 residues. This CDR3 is CASSEVAAAVTEAFF. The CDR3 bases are TGTGCCAGCAGTGAAGTGGCAGCGGCGGTCACTGAAGCTTTCTTT.

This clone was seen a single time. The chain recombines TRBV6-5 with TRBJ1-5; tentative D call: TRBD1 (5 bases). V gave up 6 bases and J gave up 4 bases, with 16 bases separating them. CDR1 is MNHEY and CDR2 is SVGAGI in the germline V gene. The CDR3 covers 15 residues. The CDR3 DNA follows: TGTGCCAGCAGACCATCAGGGTACGGGAATCAGCCCCAGCATTTT. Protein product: CASRPSGYGNQPQHF.

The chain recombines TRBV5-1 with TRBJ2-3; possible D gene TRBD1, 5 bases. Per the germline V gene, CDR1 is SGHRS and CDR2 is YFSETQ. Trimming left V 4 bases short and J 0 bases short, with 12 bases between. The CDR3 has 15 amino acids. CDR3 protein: CASSGTGSSTDTQYF. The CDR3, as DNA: TGCGCCAGCAGCGGCACAGGATCTAGCACAGATACGCAGTATTTT.

CDR3 nucleotide sequence: TGTGCCAGTAGTACATATCCGAAAGGACAGGGGATGAGGCAGCCCCAGCATTTT. This codes for CASSTYPKGQGMRQPQHF. The genes are TRBV19 and TRBJ1-5, with 9 nucleotides matching TRBD1. V was pared by 4 bases and J by 7 bases, with 17 bases of the junction left unmatched. This CDR3 has 18 amino acids. Germline CDR1 and CDR2: LNHDA and SQIVND (reference sequence).